The 28 T cell receptor beta chains in this list originate from one sample, sequenced in a study of T cells after yellow fever vaccination (dated by TCRdb to the late 2010s). In light of the paper, this sample's treatment or condition label describes: live attenuated yellow fever vaccine strain. The library was generated by 5' RACE. Sequencing was performed on an Illumina HiSeq 2500. TCRdb reran the public reads through fastp at Q25 and MiXCR, keeping productive beta chains. For every CDR3 protein sequence, its rows merge into one entry that carries the most common genes and DNA. Counted in this sample were hundreds of thousands of distinct CDR3 sequences; 9% to 15% of them appeared once. The ten largest clones take up under 15% of the sample. The specimen was PBMCs, collected on the day of the yellow fever booster vaccination. These receptors came from a young man who received the YFV17D yellow fever vaccine.

The chain recombines TRBV12-3 or TRBV12-4 with TRBJ2-1; 8 bases fit TRBD1. The CDR3 is made up of 14 amino acids. V was pared by 3 bases and J by 8 bases, with 6 bases of the junction left unmatched. The CDR3 region is CASSFDRGVHEQFF. The CDR3 nucleotides are TGTGCCAGCAGTTTTGACAGGGGAGTGCATGAGCAGTTCTTC.

The genes are TRBV20-1 and TRBJ2-7; weak D call: TRBD2 (5 bases). Germline-derived CDR1 and CDR2 are DFQATT and SNEGSKA (reference sequence). This CDR3 has 12 amino acids. Trimming stripped 1 base from V and 6 bases from J, with 10 bases between. CDR3 amino acids: CSARVLVSEQYF. DNA of the CDR3: TGCAGTGCTAGAGTACTAGTAAGCGAGCAGTACTTC.

This clonotype was detected only a few times. The V gene is TRBV20-1, the J gene TRBJ2-1; 8 positions match TRBD2. Trimming took 6 bases from V and 10 from J; bases not matched to a gene: 5. The CDR3 sequence is 11 residues long. Germline V gene lookup returns CDR1 DFQATT and CDR2 SNEGSKA (reference sequence). CDR3 DNA sequence: TGCAGTGCAATTAGCGGGACCGAGCAGTTCTTC. It specifies CSAISGTEQFF.

This chain uses TRBV15 with TRBJ2-1; D is unclear. The CDR3 contains 13 residues. Germline-derived CDR1 and CDR2 are LNHNV and YYDKDF (reference sequence). V was clipped by 7 bases and J by 7 bases, with 14 bases between them. CDR3 DNA sequence: TGTGCCACCACTATGTCTATCGGAAATGAGCAGTTCTTC. Its protein is CATTMSIGNEQFF.

J is TRBJ2-3 and V is TRBV5-1, with 9 bases fitting TRBD2. Germline-derived CDR1 and CDR2 are SGHRS and YFSETQ. Unmatched junction bases numbered 5, after V lost 4 bases and J lost 2 bases. This CDR3 contains 15 residues. The CDR3 sequence: CASSPAGGNTDTQYF. The CDR3 DNA sequence: TGCGCCAGCAGCCCAGCGGGAGGTAACACAGATACGCAGTATTTT.

This clonotype was seen a handful of times. The rearrangement uses TRBV29-1 and TRBJ2-5; D is unresolved. CDR1 SQVTM and CDR2 ANQGSEA come from the germline V gene. This CDR3 region has 12 residues. The V gene lost 7 bases and the J gene lost 3 bases, with 12 bases spanning the gap. CDR3 in amino acids: CSATREEETQYF. The CDR3 nucleotides read TGCAGCGCAACAAGGGAAGAAGAGACCCAGTACTTC.

The rearrangement uses TRBV3-1 and TRBJ2-7; 10 nucleotides match TRBD2. The CDR3 has 14 amino acids. Germline V CDR1 and CDR2: LGHDT, YNNKEL (reference sequence). V gave up 8 bases and J gave up 3 bases; unmatched junction bases: 7. CDR3 DNA sequence: TGTGCCAGCCGAGGAACTAGCGGGAACTACGAGCAGTACTTC. Translation gives CASRGTSGNYEQYF.

This clonotype was seen ten or more times. The chain links TRBV7-6 to TRBJ2-7; unclear D gene. Germline CDR1 SGHVS, CDR2 FNYEAQ. This CDR3 has 13 residues. The V end lost 0 bases, the J end lost 3 bases, and 6 bases lay between the germline ends. This chain's CDR3 is CASSLAGVYEQYF. For the CDR3, the DNA is TGTGCCAGCAGCTTAGCCGGAGTCTACGAGCAGTACTTC.

The chain links TRBV18 to TRBJ2-5; D not certain. The germline CDR1 and CDR2 sequences are KGHSH and LQKENI. The CDR3 contains 14 residues. Trimming removed 1 base at V and 3 bases at J, with 9 bases between. The CDR3 is CASSPQNSKETQYF. The CDR3 DNA reads TGTGCCAGCTCACCACAAAACAGTAAAGAGACCCAGTACTTC.

V is TRBV5-4 and J is TRBJ2-7; a weak D match, TRBD1 (6 bases). This CDR3 is 13 amino acids long. Germline lookup yields CDR1 SGHNT and CDR2 YYREEE (reference sequence). V dropped 4 bases and J dropped 6 bases, with 14 bases sitting between them. Here the CDR3 DNA reads TGTGCCAGCAGCACGTCACAGGGTCTCGAGCAGTACTTC. This translates into CASSTSQGLEQYF.

This clonotype appeared a few times. J is TRBJ1-1 and V is TRBV9; D gene unclear. Germline V gene data show CDR1 as SGDLS and CDR2 as YYNGEE. With 4 bases removed from V and 1 base from J, the gap between germline ends came to 14 bases. The length of the CDR3 is 15 residues. CDR3 bases: TGTGCCAGCAGCACATGCGACACGGGGAACACTGAAGCTTTCTTT. It specifies CASSTCDTGNTEAFF.

Of note for this clonotype: One junction end disagrees with the germline gene, perhaps due to a read error. The rearrangement links TRBV12-3 or TRBV12-4 to TRBJ2-3; 12 nucleotides agree with TRBD2. The CDR3 runs to 18 residues. CDR3 region: CTSSSTSGGKTSTDTQYF. CDR3 DNA: TGTACCAGCAGTTCAACTAGCGGGGGGAAAACTAGCACAGATACGCAGTATTTT.

The rearrangement joins TRBV11-2 to TRBJ2-5; 8 positions match TRBD1. V gave up 5 bases and J gave up 4 bases; unmatched junction bases: 21. CDR3 length: 19 residues. CDR1 is SGHAT, CDR2 FQNNGV, per germline. DNA of the CDR3: TGTGCCAGCAGCGCCTTGGACAGGGTCGTGGGTACACGAGCAGAGACCCAGTACTTC. Amino acids: CASSALDRVVGTRAETQYF. Filled out from reference TRBV11-2 and TRBJ2-5, the complete variable domain reads EAGVAQSPRYKIIEKRQSVAFWCNPISGHATLYWYQQILGQGPKLLIQFQNNGVVDDSQLPKDRFSAERLKGVDSTLKIQPAKLEDSAVYLCASSALDRVVGTRAETQYFGPGTRLLVL.

The chain carries TRBV6-1 and TRBJ2-3; D may be TRBD1 (5 bases). The ends were cut back, 6 bases at V and 6 bases at J, with 16 bases in the middle. The CDR3 runs to 14 residues. Germline V CDR1 and CDR2: MNHNS, SASEGT. The CDR3 sequence is CASSDPTGRDTQYF. CDR3 nucleotide sequence: TGTGCCAGCAGCGACCCTACAGGAAGGGATACGCAGTATTTT.

The CDR3 loop is CASIEPTGTSSNEQFF. CDR3 bases: TGTGCCAGCATCGAACCTACCGGGACTAGCAGCAATGAGCAGTTCTTC. This chain uses TRBV7-2 with TRBJ2-1; 9 bases match TRBD2. Germline V gives CDR1 SGHTA, CDR2 FQGNSA. V gave up 7 bases and J gave up 6 bases; unmatched junction bases: 13. CDR3 length: 16 amino acids.

The V gene is TRBV7-2, the J gene TRBJ2-7; D remains unclear. V was cut by 7 bases and J by 0 bases, with 10 bases left in between. Germline CDR1 SGHTA, CDR2 FQGNSA. The CDR3 runs to 13 residues. The CDR3 nucleotides read TGTGCCAGCACCCCTCTTAGCTCCTACGAGCAGTACTTC. Its protein product is CASTPLSSYEQYF.

The V call is TRBV12-3 or TRBV12-4, the J call TRBJ1-4; 9 nucleotides line up with TRBD1. The CDR3 length is 13 residues. V trimming: 5 bases; J trimming: 10 bases; junction bases outside the gene matches: 5. This CDR3 is CASSPRQGGKLFF. DNA of the CDR3: TGTGCCAGCAGTCCCCGACAGGGGGGAAAACTGTTTTTT.

This clonotype was seen more than once but under ten times. The chain links TRBV12-3 or TRBV12-4 to TRBJ1-2; maybe TRBD1 (5 bases). CDR3 length equals 13 residues. V lost 5 bases to trimming and J lost 8 bases, with 15 bases between them. Here the CDR3 reads CASSPPTAKGYTF. In DNA form, the CDR3 reads TGTGCCAGCAGTCCCCCGACAGCAAAGGGCTACACCTTC.

The chain recombines TRBV20-1 with TRBJ1-5; 9 positions match TRBD1. The CDR3 is 14 amino acids. J lost 2 bases, V lost 3 bases, and 2 bases had no gene match. Germline V gene sequence: CDR1 DFQATT, CDR2 SNEGSKA (reference sequence). CDR3: CSASRTGGNQPQHF. CDR3 in DNA: TGCAGTGCTAGCCGGACAGGGGGCAATCAGCCCCAGCATTTT.

This clonotype has ten or more counts. V usage is TRBV5-1 and J usage is TRBJ2-3; D not certain. The CDR3 is 15 amino acids. The V end was cut by 3 bases, the J end by 1 base, with 12 bases between. The germline V gene has CDR1 SGHRS and CDR2 YFSETQ. DNA for the CDR3: TGCGCCAGCAGCTCGTCGGGTCAGGGCACAGATACGCAGTATTTT. It encodes CASSSSGQGTDTQYF.

This clonotype came up many times. The rearrangement joins TRBV20-1 to TRBJ2-1, with D perhaps TRBD2 (5 bases). The CDR3 length is 13 residues. The V gene's germline CDR1 is DFQATT and CDR2 SNEGSKA (reference sequence). V gave up 3 bases and J gave up 5 bases, with 11 bases separating them. This CDR3 reads CSARGRRDNEQFF. For the CDR3, the DNA is TGCAGTGCTAGGGGTCGGCGGGACAATGAGCAGTTCTTC.

This clonotype was recorded at least ten times. The chain combines TRBV18 with TRBJ1-1; possibly TRBD1 for D (6 bases). V was clipped by 0 bases and J by 6 bases, with 11 bases between them. CDR3 size: 14 residues. Germline CDR1 and CDR2: KGHSH and LQKENI. CDR3 coding DNA: TGTGCCAGCTCACCACCCACAGGGCCTTCTGAAGCTTTCTTT. Translated: CASSPPTGPSEAFF.

This clonotype appeared a few times. J is TRBJ2-7 and V is TRBV12-3 or TRBV12-4; D may be TRBD1 (7 bases). Deletions cut 6 bases from V and 2 bases from J, with 11 bases between. The CDR3 extends over 13 amino acids. CDR3 in DNA: TGTGCCAGCAGCCGCGGGACAGCCTACGAGCAGTACTTC. Protein: CASSRGTAYEQYF.

V gene TRBV20-1 combines with J gene TRBJ2-4; perhaps D is TRBD1 or TRBD2 (5 bases each). The CDR3 covers 14 residues. Trimming left V 6 bases short and J 7 bases short, with 19 bases between. Germline values: CDR1 DFQATT, CDR2 SNEGSKA (reference sequence). Written as DNA, the CDR3 is TGCAGTGCCTATACTAGGGGAAGGGTGAACATTCAGTACTTC. It translates to CSAYTRGRVNIQYF.

This clonotype was seen more than once but under ten times. The J gene is TRBJ2-7, the V gene TRBV5-1; 11 nucleotides align to TRBD2. The CDR3 is made up of 15 amino acids. From germline, CDR1 is SGHRS and CDR2 YFSETQ. Unmatched junction bases numbered 5, after V lost 0 bases and J lost 6 bases. The CDR3 DNA sequence: TGCGCCAGCAGCTTGGAACTAGCGGGAGTTGGCGAGCAGTACTTC. Protein product: CASSLELAGVGEQYF.

The V and J genes are TRBV12-3 or TRBV12-4 and TRBJ2-7; TRBD2 agrees at 7 bases. Trimming at V came to 6 bases and at J to 6 bases, leaving 8 bases not matched to a gene. This CDR3 region has 13 residues. This chain's CDR3 is CASSPGLVGEQYF. For the CDR3, the DNA is TGTGCCAGCAGCCCCGGACTAGTAGGCGAGCAGTACTTC.

The sample holds a few counts of this clonotype. This chain uses TRBV5-1 with TRBJ1-5; no firm D call. The CDR3 is made up of 14 amino acids. Germline values: CDR1 SGHRS, CDR2 YFSETQ. The V gene lost 2 bases and the J gene lost 5 bases, with 11 bases spanning the gap. The chain's CDR3 is CASSLSGFDQPQHF. The CDR3 coding sequence is TGCGCCAGCAGCTTATCGGGGTTCGATCAGCCCCAGCATTTT.

V is TRBV4-2 and J is TRBJ2-7; D not resolved. The germline V and J ends were trimmed by 1 base and 6 bases, with 7 bases remaining between them. This CDR3 has 12 amino acids. Germline V gives CDR1 LGHNA, CDR2 YNFKEQ. The CDR3 bases are TGTGCCAGCAGCCAAGTAGCAGGCGAGCAGTACTTC. Translation: CASSQVAGEQYF.